A single sample gave rise to the 24 T cell receptor beta chains below, sequenced in a study of control samples from healthy donors and cancer patients. Measured with immunoSEQ multiplex PCR; TCRdb has only the in-frame clones, and not every one. The table shows roughly 100,000 clones, with about 89% occurring only once. Sequenced: PBMCs. These TCRs come from a man aged 55 to 70 with lung cancer.

The chain links TRBV2 to TRBJ2-7; D perhaps matches TRBD1 (6 bases). CDR3 length: 17 amino acids. The V gene's germline CDR1 is SNHLY and CDR2 FYNNEI. With 5 bases removed from V and 2 bases from J, the gap between germline ends came to 22 bases. The CDR3 is CASSLERGGTPPYEQYV. CDR3 bases: TGTGCCAGCAGTTTAGAAAGAGGTGGGACACCCCCCTACGAGCAGTACGTC.

This clone occurred a few times. This sequence joins TRBV6-5 and TRBJ2-5; D perhaps matches TRBD1 (7 bases). The CDR3 runs to 14 residues. V was clipped by 7 bases and J by 4 bases, with 16 bases between them. CDR1 is MNHEY, CDR2 SVGAGI, per germline. The CDR3 DNA follows: TGTGCCAGCACCCCAGGGGGGCTGAGAGAGACCCAGTACTTC. The encoded protein is CASTPGGLRETQYF.

J is TRBJ1-5 and V is TRBV12-5; the match to TRBD1 covers 9 bases. With V trimmed by 0 bases and J by 4 bases, 7 bases remained unmatched. The germline gives CDR1 LGHNT, CDR2 FRNRAP. The CDR3 totals 17 residues. The CDR3 DNA reads as TGTGCTAGTGGTTTGGTACGGGGGACAGGGAGTAATCAGCCCCAGCATTTT. Its protein is CASGLVRGTGSNQPQHF.

The chain's CDR3 is CASRELLTGPIDSPLHF. The CDR3 bases are TGTGCCAGCAGGGAACTCCTGACAGGGCCCATCGATTCACCCCTCCACTTT. The chain couples TRBV3-1 (or the pseudogene TRBV3-2) to TRBJ1-6; TRBD1 aligns across 7 bases. Germline V gene sequence: CDR1 LGHDT, CDR2 YNNKEL (reference sequence). This CDR3 has 17 residues. V was clipped by 6 bases and J by 8 bases; unmatched bases: 16.

The rearrangement uses TRBV6-5 and TRBJ2-2, with unresolved D. Trimming left V 5 bases short and J 1 base short, with 8 bases between. This CDR3 spans 14 amino acids. Germline V gene sequence: CDR1 MNHEY, CDR2 SVGAGI. The CDR3 DNA reads TGTGCCAGCAGTAAGAGGATGAACACCGGGGAGCTGTTTTTT. Amino acid sequence: CASSKRMNTGELFF.

CDR3 nucleotide sequence: TGTGCCAGCAGTTTTACAGAGAACACTGAAGCTTTCTTT. It encodes CASSFTENTEAFF. V is TRBV5-5 and J is TRBJ1-1; no firm D call. CDR1 and CDR2 (germline): SGHKS, YYEKEE (reference sequence). CDR3 length: 13 amino acids. V shed 5 bases and J shed 1 base, with 9 bases lying between them. The whole variable domain, filled in from reference TRBV5-5 and TRBJ1-1, reads DAGVTQSPTHLIKTRGQQVTLRCSPISGHKSVSWYQQVLGQGPQFIFQYYEKEERGRGNFPDRFSARQFPNYSSELNVNALLLGDSALYLCASSFTENTEAFFGQGTRLTVV.

The rearrangement joins TRBV7-3 to TRBJ1-2, with D uncertain. The germline CDR1 and CDR2 sequences are SGHTA and FQGTGA. The CDR3 contains 13 residues. The germline V and J ends were trimmed by 5 bases and 0 bases, with 7 bases remaining between them. CDR3 bases: TGTGCCAGCAGCCCGAGTCCTAACTATGGCTACACCTTC. Translation gives CASSPSPNYGYTF.

This chain connects TRBV12-5 to TRBJ1-2; TRBD1 might be the D (6 bases). CDR1 is LGHNT, CDR2 FRNRAP, per germline. V was clipped by 3 bases and J by 6 bases, with 14 bases between them. The CDR3 extends over 14 amino acids. The CDR3 nucleotides are TGTGCTAGTGGTTTATTCTACAGGGAGAATGGCTACACCTTC. Amino acids: CASGLFYRENGYTF.

The chain links TRBV9 to TRBJ1-2; TRBD1 matches 8 bases. This CDR3 has 15 amino acids. Germline CDR1 SGDLS, CDR2 YYNGEE. With 2 bases clipped from V and 8 bases from J, the junction kept 11 bases outside the gene matches. The CDR3 DNA is TGTGCCAGCAGCGTTCTGGCAGGGGGCGCGGAAGGCTACACCTTC. Its protein is CASSVLAGGAEGYTF.

The chain has TRBV29-1 and TRBJ2-4; D is perhaps TRBD1 (5 bases). The germline V gene encodes CDR1 SQVTM and CDR2 ANQGSEA. CDR3 length equals 14 residues. The V and J ends lost 4 bases and 3 bases respectively, with 13 bases between them. The CDR3 region is CSVVAQGSKNIQYF. For the CDR3, the DNA is TGCAGCGTTGTAGCTCAGGGAAGCAAAAACATTCAGTACTTC.

This clone was picked up a small number of times. This sequence joins TRBV18 and TRBJ1-5; 7 bases fit TRBD1. J lost 1 base, V lost 3 bases, and 3 bases had no gene match. The CDR3 is 15 amino acids. CDR1 KGHSH and CDR2 LQKENI come from the germline V gene. CDR3 residues: CASSPAGQSNQPQHF. CDR3 bases: TGTGCCAGCTCACCCGCGGGACAGAGCAATCAGCCCCAGCATTTT. Full variable domain (missing parts from reference TRBV18 and TRBJ1-5): NAGVMQNPRHLVRRRGQEARLRCSPMKGHSHVYWYRQLPEEGLKFMVYLQKENIIDESGMPKERFSAEFPKEGPSILRIQQVVRGDSAAYFCASSPAGQSNQPQHFGDGTRLSIL.

The genes are TRBV30 and TRBJ2-1; TRBD2 matches 15 bases. The germline V gene has CDR1 GTSNPN and CDR2 SVGIG (reference sequence). The CDR3 loop spans 16 amino acids. The trim removed 6 bases at V and 2 bases at J, leaving 5 bases unmatched. The CDR3 loop reads CACQGLAGGTYNEQFF. For the CDR3, the DNA is TGTGCCTGTCAGGGACTAGCGGGGGGTACCTACAATGAGCAGTTCTTC.

This clone was observed a handful of times. The chain is built from TRBV5-5 and TRBJ2-3; a weak D match, TRBD2 (6 bases). In germline, CDR1 is SGHKS, CDR2 YYEKEE (reference sequence). V was cut by 6 bases and J by 3 bases, with 23 bases left in between. This CDR3 has 17 residues. DNA for the CDR3: TGTGCCAGCACTACCACTGGGGGGACCTTCGGAACAGATACGCAGTATTTT. It is translated as CASTTTGGTFGTDTQYF.

This chain's CDR3 is CASSYAGQSGGQPQHF. As DNA, the CDR3 is TGTGCCAGCTCATACGCGGGACAGAGTGGGGGTCAGCCCCAGCATTTT. The rearrangement joins TRBV6-6 to TRBJ1-5; 7 nucleotides align to TRBD1. The CDR3 spans 16 residues. Unmatched junction bases numbered 16, after V lost 8 bases and J lost 6 bases. The germline gives CDR1 MNHNY, CDR2 SVGAGI (reference sequence).

This chain connects TRBV5-1 to TRBJ1-2; D is unresolved. Trimming took off 0 bases at V and 4 bases at J, with 10 bases between the two ends. The CDR3 covers 14 residues. CDR1 and CDR2 from the germline V gene are SGHRS and YFSETQ. The CDR3 reads CASSLDVQSYGYTF. CDR3 coding DNA: TGCGCCAGCAGCTTGGATGTTCAGTCCTATGGCTACACCTTC.

The rearrangement uses TRBV25-1 and TRBJ2-1, with TRBD1 identical over 10 bases. The ends lost 6 bases at V and 5 bases at J; junction bases unmatched: 4. This CDR3 comprises 14 residues. Germline assignment: CDR1 MGHDK and CDR2 SYGVNS. The DNA for the CDR3 is TGTGCCAGCAGGCGGACAGGGGGGCACAATGAGCAGTTCTTC. Its protein is CASRRTGGHNEQFF.

In the case of this clone: The DNA is left out, because the CDR3 cannot be placed on it with certainty; the CDR3 is given as TCRdb lists it. The V call is TRBV21-1, the J call TRBJ1-1. TRBV21-1 is labeled a pseudogene. Including both end residues, the CDR3 is 17 amino acids long. CDR3 loop: CASRSFGRGASNTEAFF.

This chain connects TRBV7-3 to TRBJ1-2; possibly TRBD1 for D (5 bases). The length of the CDR3 is 13 residues. The germline V gene has CDR1 SGHTA and CDR2 FQGTGA. The V end was cut by 5 bases, the J end by 5 bases, with 12 bases between. CDR3 sequence: CASSPQAGYGYTF. In DNA, the CDR3 is TGTGCCAGCAGCCCCCAGGCAGGGTATGGCTACACCTTC.

J is TRBJ2-7 and V is TRBV21-1; TRBD1 is the table's D call and was not checked against the DNA. TRBV21-1 represents a pseudogene. This CDR3 is built from 15 residues. CDR3 DNA: TGTGCCAGCAGCAAAGGTGACAGGCTATCCTACGAGCAGTACTTC. Translation gives CASSKGDRLSYEQYF.

V and J are TRBV5-4 and TRBJ1-5; TRBD1 might be the D (6 bases). The germline gives CDR1 SGHNT, CDR2 YYREEE (reference sequence). V was clipped by 1 base and J by 7 bases, with 12 bases between them. CDR3 length: 14 amino acids. This CDR3 is CASSLYPGDQPQHF. In nucleotides, the CDR3 is TGTGCCAGCAGCTTGTACCCAGGGGACCAGCCCCAGCATTTT.

This rearrangement joins TRBV6-5 to TRBJ1-4; TRBD1 is a possible D gene (5 bases). Germline-derived CDR1 and CDR2 are MNHEY and SVGAGI. Trimming removed 4 bases at V and 8 bases at J, with 11 bases between. The CDR3 runs to 13 residues. The CDR3 loop reads CASSFTTDEKLFF. The DNA of the CDR3 is TGTGCCAGCAGTTTTACGACAGACGAAAAACTGTTTTTT.

A note on this clone: This same CDR3 is encoded by further DNA sequences in the sample. The chain uses TRBV7-3 and TRBJ2-3; the D gene is possibly TRBD2 (6 bases). Trimming removed 4 bases at V and 3 bases at J, with 14 bases between. Germline V gene data show CDR1 as SGHTA and CDR2 as FQGTGA. The CDR3 is 15 amino acids. The CDR3 bases are TGTGCCAGCAGCTCTACGGGGGTAGGGACAGATACGCAGTATTTT. Protein: CASSSTGVGTDTQYF.

This chain connects TRBV5-8 to TRBJ1-2; D is unclear. V lost 5 bases to trimming and J lost 10 bases, with 9 bases between them. The CDR3 extends over 10 amino acids. The germline V gene has CDR1 SGHTS and CDR2 YDEGEE. The CDR3 spells CASSGQAYTF. The CDR3 nucleotides read TGTGCCAGCAGTGGGCAGGCCTACACCTTC.

With respect to this clone: Other DNA sequences in the sample encode the same CDR3. This rearrangement joins TRBV5-1 to TRBJ2-1, with 7 bases fitting TRBD1. The CDR3 has 14 residues. V trimming: 3 bases; J trimming: 3 bases; junction bases outside the gene matches: 3. Looked up from germline, CDR1 is SGHRS and CDR2 is YFSETQ. The CDR3 nucleotides are TGCGCCAGCAGCTCGGGACAGAGCTACAATGAGCAGTTCTTC. It encodes CASSSGQSYNEQFF.